The rows below give T cell receptor beta chains drawn from one sample of a study of cytomegalovirus exposure and HLA in healthy donors. Repertoires were generated with immunoSEQ multiplex PCR, while TCRdb's copy carries only in-frame clones and drops some. The sample has roughly 220,000 clones, over 80% seen once; the top ten hold more than 12%. Sequencing was carried out using PBMCs. The receptors derive from a woman under 40 in good health and CMV-seropositive. CDR3s include the opening cysteine and the closing phenylalanine or tryptophan. The D gene is left open where the match is weak. Clone sizes are given selectively: once, few, many, or a class where the clone is expanded.

-	TRBV6-1	TRBJ1-4	-	CASISREKLFF	TGTGCCAGCATCTCACGGGAAAAACTGTTTTTT
-	TRBV27	TRBJ2-2	-	CASTPRGFNTGELFF	TGTGCCAGCACCCCGAGGGGGTTTAACACCGGGGAGCTGTTTTTT
-	TRBV11-3	TRBJ1-2	-	CASSLRGDNYGYTF	TGTGCCAGCAGCCTAAGAGGGGACAACTATGGCTACACCTTC
-	TRBV7-6	TRBJ2-7	-	CASSLDFRGSSYEQYF	TGTGCCAGCAGCTTAGATTTCCGGGGGAGCTCCTACGAGCAGTACTTC
-	TRBV6-5	TRBJ1-1	-	CASSSQERVNTEAFF	TGTGCCAGCAGTTCTCAGGAGAGGGTGAACACTGAAGCTTTCTTT
-	TRBV27	TRBJ1-3	-	CASSFRGFSSNTIYF	TGTGCCAGCAGTTTCCGGGGGTTCTCAAGTAACACCATATATTTT
-	TRBV12-5	TRBJ1-1	-	CASGLGLATEAFF	TGTGCTAGTGGTTTGGGACTGGCCACTGAAGCTTTCTTT
TRBD1	TRBV7-9	TRBJ1-2	-	CASSLGWTGGRANYGYTF	TGTGCCAGCAGCTTAGGTTGGACAGGGGGGAGAGCTAACTATGGCTACACCTTC
TRBD1	TRBV9	TRBJ1-1	-	CASSVATGQHEAFF	TGTGCCAGCAGCGTAGCTACGGGACAGCATGAAGCTTTCTTT
-	TRBV7-6	TRBJ2-2	-	CASSPGSTPSSGELFF	TGTGCCAGCAGCCCCGGGTCCACCCCGTCATCCGGGGAGCTGTTTTTT
-	TRBV6-1	TRBJ2-7	-	CASSEKGTYLWEQYF	TGTGCCAGCAGTGAAAAAGGCACCTACCTCTGGGAGCAGTACTTC
-	TRBV7-3	TRBJ2-7	few	CASSHWLWLGGYEQYF	TGTGCCAGCAGCCATTGGCTTTGGCTCGGGGGCTACGAGCAGTACTTC
-	TRBV11-2	TRBJ2-7	-	CASSLAGSEYEQYF	TGTGCCAGCAGCTTGGCGGGATCGGAGTACGAGCAGTACTTC
-	TRBV7-3	TRBJ2-1	-	CASSRGGNNEQFF	TGTGCCAGCAGCCGAGGGGGAAACAATGAGCAGTTCTTC
TRBD1	TRBV9	TRBJ1-1	-	CASSPAGQGTAFF	TGTGCCAGCAGCCCCGCGGGACAGGGTACGGCTTTCTTT
-	TRBV10-3	TRBJ1-1	-	CAISESGSGANTEAFF	TGTGCCATCAGTGAGTCGGGGTCGGGGGCGAACACTGAAGCTTTCTTT
-	TRBV5-1	TRBJ1-5	-	CASSPGQSNQPQHF	TGCGCCAGCAGTCCTGGACAGTCCAATCAGCCCCAGCATTTT
-	TRBV9	TRBJ1-2	few	CASSGQDGFPGGYTF	TGTGCCAGCAGCGGTCAAGACGGGTTCCCTGGTGGCTACACCTTC
-	TRBV10-2	TRBJ1-1	-	CASMGGNTEAFF	TGCGCCAGCATGGGTGGAAACACTGAAGCTTTCTTT
-	TRBV6-1	TRBJ1-5	few	CASKAGLRPQHF	TGTGCCAGCAAAGCGGGACTCAGGCCCCAGCATTTT
-	TRBV19	TRBJ1-2	-	CASSIEGANSGYTF	TGTGCCAGTAGTATAGAAGGGGCCAATAGTGGCTACACCTTC
TRBD1	TRBV29-1	TRBJ1-2	few	CSVGGTGYGYTF	TGCAGCGTGGGGGGGACAGGCTATGGCTACACCTTC
TRBD1	TRBV27	TRBJ1-2	-	CASSQLGTGQSYGYTF	TGTGCCAGCAGTCAATTAGGGACAGGGCAATCATATGGCTACACCTTC
TRBD2	TRBV6-1	TRBJ2-7	once	CASSIRLAVYEQYF	TGTGCCAGCAGTATTAGACTAGCGGTCTACGAGCAGTACTTC
-	TRBV27	TRBJ2-2	-	CASSLTVGELFF	TGTGCCAGCAGTTTGACAGTCGGGGAGCTGTTTTTT
-	TRBV9	TRBJ2-1	-	CASSPRGSGLYNEQFF	TGTGCCAGCAGCCCCCGGGGTAGCGGACTCTACAATGAGCAGTTCTTC
-	TRBV29-1	TRBJ2-5	once	CSVEEEGVASQETQYF	TGCAGCGTTGAAGAGGAGGGGGTGGCAAGTCAAGAGACCCAGTACTTC
-	TRBV19	TRBJ2-7	-	CASSIGTATYEQYF	TGTGCCAGTAGTATCGGGACCGCGACCTACGAGCAGTACTTC
-	TRBV5-1	TRBJ2-1	-	CASSLAASSSYNEQFF	TGCGCCAGCAGCTTGGCCGCATCTTCCTCCTACAATGAGCAGTTCTTC
TRBD1	TRBV27	TRBJ1-1	-	CASSAPGRGTGDAFF	TGTGCCAGCAGTGCACCCGGTCGTGGGACAGGGGACGCTTTCTTT
TRBD1	TRBV6-5	TRBJ2-4	-	CASRDRRSAKNIQYF	TGTGCCAGCAGGGACAGGCGTTCGGCCAAAAACATTCAGTACTTC
-	TRBV27	TRBJ1-1	-	CASKGKGQRTEAFF	TGTGCCAGCAAAGGTAAGGGGCAGAGAACTGAAGCTTTCTTT
-	TRBV4-1	TRBJ2-7	-	CASSQGGVYEQYF	TGCGCCAGCAGCCAAGGAGGAGTATACGAGCAGTACTTC
-	TRBV6-5	TRBJ1-3	-	CASKSTGIAGNTIYF	TGTGCCAGCAAAAGTACAGGGATAGCTGGAAACACCATATATTTT
-	TRBV6-6	TRBJ2-7	-	CASSLGDYEQYF	TGTGCCAGCAGCCTAGGAGACTACGAGCAGTACTTC
-	TRBV2	TRBJ1-2	-	CASSEQGSNYGYTF	TGTGCCAGCAGTGAACAGGGGTCTAACTATGGCTACACCTTC
-	TRBV5-1	TRBJ1-2	-	CASSLGAEDHGYTF	TGCGCCAGCAGCTTGGGCGCGGAAGATCATGGCTACACCTTC
TRBD1	TRBV2	TRBJ1-5	-	CASSRDSYSNQPQHF	TGTGCCAGCAGTAGGGACAGTTATAGCAATCAGCCCCAGCATTTT
TRBD2	TRBV7-9	TRBJ2-1	-	CASLSGRLNEQFF	TGTGCCTCCCTTAGCGGGAGGTTAAATGAGCAGTTCTTC
-	TRBV5-1	TRBJ2-7	-	CASKRADSYEQYF	TGCGCCAGCAAAAGGGCAGACTCCTACGAGCAGTACTTC
TRBD1	TRBV30	TRBJ1-2	-	CAWSYGTGSSNYGYTF	TGTGCCTGGAGTTACGGGACAGGGTCTTCTAACTATGGCTACACCTTC
-	TRBV30	TRBJ1-3	once	CAWWDYGNTIYF	TGTGCCTGGTGGGACTACGGAAACACCATATATTTT